The clone carrying this TCR beta chain appeared a few times. Antigen: not known. V lost 3 bases, J lost 8 bases, and 15 bases lay in between. Germline CDR1 SGHRS, CDR2 YFSETQ. This CDR3 has 14 residues. Unique molecular identifiers were used in preparing the TCRbeta library. MiXCR, run by TCRdb on the PCR reads, gives a single entry per CDR3 protein. Among around 490,000 distinct CDR3 sequences listed, about an eighth were seen once. This sample stems from a study of T-cell reconstitution after alpha-beta-depleted transplantation in children. Overall study findings and caveats: From newly produced T cells came most of the T-cell counts and diversity one year after transplant.

The sequence derives from a female patient aged 2-9 years who had a stem cell transplant for aplastic anemia, so the T cells may come from the graft donor. This sequence joins TRBV5-1 and TRBJ2-1; TRBD2 might be the D (5 bases). Source: PBMCs, mostly from graft donor cells, taken 180 days after TCRalphabeta/CD19-depleted stem cell transplant. The CDR3 sequence: CASSSGLVEDEQFF. The DNA of the CDR3 is TGCGCCAGCAGCTCTGGACTCGTTGAGGATGAGCAGTTCTTC.